A selection of T cell receptor beta chains follows, all from one sample in a study of T cells after yellow fever vaccination. From the 5' RACE reads, TCRdb called clonotypes with MiXCR, one entry per CDR3 protein. The sample consists of approximately 340,000 distinct CDR3 sequences, 8.7% of them appearing once. This specimen was PBMCs, taken on the day of the first yellow fever vaccination. These receptors all stem from a man aged 18 to 29 who received the YFV17D yellow fever vaccine. Both conserved end residues are trimmed from each CDR3.

J,length,V,CDR3
TRBJ1-5,12,TRBV2,ASTRTKTLTAQH
TRBJ1-5,15,TRBV28,ASSRTLYRGSDQPQH
TRBJ1-6,13,TRBV7-2,ASSFSGQTNSPLH
TRBJ1-6,11,TRBV18,ASSPERLAALH
TRBJ1-1,11,TRBV10-3,ATRPLQEAEAF
TRBJ2-5,13,TRBV5-1,ASSLEGVYQETQY
TRBJ2-1,13,TRBV5-8,ASSRLGSSYNEQF
TRBJ2-1,10,TRBV5-1,ASSFSTNEQF
TRBJ2-5,12,TRBV12-3/TRBV12-4,ASSSVGGQETQY
TRBJ1-5,13,TRBV5-1,ASSLSGQGNQPQH
TRBJ2-7,13,TRBV5-1,ASSLTGGGLAVKY
TRBJ1-1,12,TRBV27,ASSFQGTNTEAF
TRBJ2-1,12,TRBV6-1,ASRGQSSYNEQF
TRBJ2-1,19,TRBV12-3/TRBV12-4,ASSLVFLSAGDTVSYNEQF
TRBJ2-2,20,TRBV4-1,ASSQATLSLSGGALGTGELF
TRBJ2-5,11,TRBV15,ATSRSARETQY
TRBJ2-6,14,TRBV7-3,ASSPRASAGANVLT
TRBJ2-6,13,TRBV3-1,ASSLGGDGANVLT
TRBJ1-2,13,TRBV6-1,ASGRSGEPLYGYT
TRBJ2-1,15,TRBV6-2/TRBV6-3,ASSYLAGAPTYNEQF
TRBJ2-7,13,TRBV9,ASSVGTGITYEQY
TRBJ2-5,13,TRBV4-3,ASSQDEMASETQY
TRBJ2-1,14,TRBV7-2,ASQGTSGFSYNEQF
TRBJ2-1,13,TRBV4-3,ASSQDLTGLNEQF
TRBJ2-7,10,TRBV7-2,ASSNNPYEQY
TRBJ1-4,11,TRBV29-1,SVWDRRNEKLF
TRBJ2-5,10,TRBV6-2/TRBV6-3,ASSYSSTTQY
TRBJ2-5,14,TRBV6-5,ASSFSGGVPQETQY
TRBJ2-3,14,TRBV3-1,ASRGQVTGVGDTQY
TRBJ1-2,14,TRBV6-1,ASTPGVGGANYGYT
TRBJ1-5,11,TRBV7-8,ASSFQDDQPQH
TRBJ2-4,15,TRBV5-5,ASSLPILAGNKNIQY
TRBJ1-5,12,TRBV6-1,ASSQGTGEYGQH
TRBJ1-2,10,TRBV20-1,SASNRGYGYT
TRBJ2-7,12,TRBV18,ASSPGRGPYEQY
TRBJ1-5,14,TRBV4-1,ASSQVWGRSNQPQH
TRBJ2-5,11,TRBV29-1,STRQGASETQY
TRBJ1-5,15,TRBV7-9,ASSLVPGASGNQPQH
TRBJ2-1,13,TRBV6-2/TRBV6-3,ASSYYRRGGDEQF
TRBJ1-5,13,TRBV6-2/TRBV6-3,ASSYLLVRDQPQH
TRBJ2-5,14,TRBV5-1,ASSSGTQTGQETQY
TRBJ1-1,10,TRBV7-2,ASKLQNTEAF
TRBJ1-1,11,TRBV6-2/TRBV6-3,ASSYSFGTEAF
TRBJ2-3,13,TRBV7-2,ASSPRTSGGDTQY
TRBJ1-1,13,TRBV6-1,ASSPPRDTNTEAF
TRBJ2-3,13,TRBV7-2,ASSLPLAGGDTQY
TRBJ2-6,16,TRBV4-2,ASSQEGTGSSGANVLT
TRBJ1-1,13,TRBV5-6,ASSLYGDTYTEAF
TRBJ2-3,11,TRBV25-1,ASSETTPGAQY
TRBJ2-1,11,TRBV11-2,ASTAWGVNEQF
TRBJ2-6,14,TRBV6-1,ASSEAWAPGANVLT
TRBJ1-5,13,TRBV12-3/TRBV12-4,ASSLVAGNNQPQH
TRBJ1-1,13,TRBV3-1,ASSLNEGHGREAF
TRBJ2-3,12,TRBV20-1,SASRRGDTDTQY
TRBJ2-1,10,TRBV20-1,SAREGPSEQF